This T cell receptor beta chain was sequenced for a study of T-cell memory formation after mild COVID-19 (dated by TCRdb to about 2021). Study-wide context: TCR sequence clusters from the two donors were largely donor specific. In a couple of donors, T-cell clones that expanded and contracted after mild COVID-19 were tracked by sequencing TCRalpha and TCRbeta repertoires over time. The cohort comprised two young, previously healthy adult volunteers, one female and one male. What the work shows at the level of the full study, not this receptor alone: Contracting CD4+ clones turned up mainly in the CM and EM memory subsets, whereas EMRA was where CD8+ clones were enriched. SARS-CoV-2 specificity was not confirmed for the second-wave clones peaking on day 37. Clones that contracted from day 15 to 85 showed balanced CD4/CD8 phenotypes, whereas a second wave of clones that expanded from day 15 to 37 leaned towards CD4+. The study covered only a couple of mild cases, and larger cohorts including severe cases with pre-infection samples were considered necessary. The detection of some responding clones in pre-infection memory suggests that pre-existing cross-reactive memory T cells joined the SARS-CoV-2 response.

Ficoll-Paque density gradient centrifugation was used to isolate PBMCs. Remarks on this clonotype: It lacks a known antigen. No much larger clone is present one base from it, and per-base qualities are unavailable.

The instrument was an Illumina NovaSeq 6000. Using 5'RACE with constant-segment primers, TCRalpha and TCRbeta cDNA libraries were constructed, with sample barcodes and unique molecular identifiers added in the process. Trizol reagent was used to extract RNA from every sample. The libraries were amplified in two PCR steps, and the second step added a second sample barcode and Illumina TruSeq adapters. The libraries were sequenced on an Illumina NovaSeq using 2 x 150 bp paired-end reads. As for how the authors treated the data: The reads were demultiplexed and collapsed into UMI-guided consensus sequences using migec v1.2.7. Using mixcr v2.1.11, UMI consensuses were aligned to TRA and TRB V and J templates and then assembled into clonotypes. A clonotype was counted as expanded or contracted only when both edgeR and NoisET called the clonotype significant, with the noise models trained on biological replicates. edgeR calls used a false discovery rate-adjusted p below 0.01 and a log2 fold-change threshold of 1. PCA with hierarchical clustering of max-normalized trajectories of the 1000 most abundant clonotypes was used as exploratory dynamics analysis. Separately sequenced CD4+ and CD8+ repertoires were used to assign the CD4 or CD8 phenotype of responding clones. In-frame beta chains were kept once TCRdb had trimmed the public reads at Q25 with fastp and called clones with MiXCR. Every distinct CDR3 protein forms one entry, paired with its most common genes and DNA. The V and J calls and clone size come from TCRdb's table, not from the authors' own analysis. Recorded for this sample are about 340,000 distinct CDR3 sequences; roughly 14% of them occurred a single time. About 22% of the sample is taken by the ten largest.

The clonotype originates from a man younger than 35 who had mild COVID-19 (a few samples of this study predate the infection). The sample titles of this study are shuffled in the database, so cell type and time point are left out; the donor was told from shared clones. Sequenced material: PBMCs or a T cell subset sorted from them (not recorded which).

The bases are TGTGCCAGCAGCCAAGCGAGGGGGCATGTTGAAAAACTGTTTTTT. The resulting protein is CASSQARGHVEKLFF. The V and J segments used are TRBV14 and TRBJ1-4; TRBD1 matches 7 bases in the middle. Its CDR3 holds 15 amino acids, cysteine through phenylalanine. The DNA shown is the 45-base CDR3, in frame from base 1. CDR1 and CDR2 are read off the germline V gene as SGHDN and FVKESK. Trimming takes 1 base off V and 7 bases off J; junction bases not matched to a gene: 6.